These 27 T cell receptor beta chains were all obtained from the same sample, sequenced in a study of long-term antiretroviral therapy in people with HIV. Survey-level immunoSEQ v3.0 assays were run. The data were produced by immunoSEQ multiplex PCR, yet TCRdb's version contains in-frame clones alone and is incomplete. The sample carries tens of thousands of clones, more than 75% recorded once. This sample comprised unsorted PBMCs, obtained about 5 years after starting antiretroviral therapy. These receptors all stem from a man between 35 and 55 years old with HIV.

DNA for the CDR3: TGTGCCATCAGTGGGGACAGATCCGAGCAGTACTTC. Encoded protein: CAISGDRSEQYF. The chain couples TRBV10-3 to TRBJ2-7; 7 bases agree with TRBD1. Losses at the gene ends were 4 bases for V and 6 bases for J; bases not matched to a gene: 3. The CDR3 covers 12 residues. The germline V gene has CDR1 ENHRY and CDR2 SYGVKD.

This rearrangement joins TRBV19 to TRBJ1-3, with 7 bases matching TRBD1. The CDR3 extends over 14 amino acids. V lost 9 bases, J lost 4 bases, and 9 bases stayed unmatched. Germline V gene data show CDR1 as LNHDA and CDR2 as SQIVND (reference sequence). The CDR3 coding sequence is TGTGCCAGCCAGCAGGGGGGCCGAGGAAACACCATATATTTT. This translates into CASQQGGRGNTIYF.

The chain carries TRBV4-3 and TRBJ2-2, with TRBD2 identical over 9 bases. Germline lookup yields CDR1 LGHNA and CDR2 YSLEER. V lost 1 base, J lost 6 bases, and 0 bases stayed unmatched. This CDR3 comprises 14 residues. DNA of the CDR3: TGCGCCAGCAGCCAAGGGACTAGCGCCGGGGAGCTGTTTTTT. Translation gives CASSQGTSAGELFF.

The chain links TRBV25-1 to TRBJ2-3; 8 bases fit TRBD1. Germline V lookup: CDR1 MGHDK, CDR2 SYGVNS. Unmatched junction bases numbered 10, after V lost 9 bases and J lost 2 bases. The CDR3 contains 15 residues. The CDR3 reads CARTDREEHTDTQYF. The DNA for the CDR3 is TGTGCCAGGACGGACAGGGAGGAACACACAGATACGCAGTATTTT.

V gene TRBV10-2 combines with J gene TRBJ1-1, with 8 bases lining up with TRBD1. V shed 6 bases, J shed 1 base, and the junction held 13 bases outside the gene matches. This CDR3 has 17 residues. CDR1 WSHSY and CDR2 SAAADI come from the germline V gene. The CDR3 sequence: CASRSGTGGVRNTEAFF. The CDR3 nucleotides are TGCGCCAGCAGGTCCGGGACAGGAGGGGTCCGGAACACTGAAGCTTTCTTT.

This chain uses TRBV11-2 with TRBJ1-5; D is unclear. Trimming pared 0 bases from V and 6 bases from J, leaving 12 bases between. The CDR3 is 15 amino acids. The germline V gene encodes CDR1 SGHAT and CDR2 FQNNGV. Written as DNA, the CDR3 is TGTGCCAGCAGCTTAGATTATACGGGTTCTCAGCCCCAGCATTTT. Protein sequence: CASSLDYTGSQPQHF.

The chain links TRBV5-8 to TRBJ1-3; tentative D call: TRBD1 (5 bases). The V end was cut by 7 bases, the J end by 0 bases, with 17 bases between. CDR1 and CDR2 (germline): SGHTS, YDEGEE. The CDR3 extends over 16 amino acids. CDR3 loop: CASLPSGPISGNTIYF. CDR3 coding DNA: TGTGCCAGCCTACCTTCGGGGCCGATCTCTGGAAACACCATATATTTT.

A few counts support this clone. The J gene is TRBJ1-1, the V gene TRBV5-4; D gene uncertain. Germline CDR1 SGHNT, CDR2 YYREEE (reference sequence). V was clipped by 2 bases and J by 0 bases, with 8 bases between them. There are 14 residues in the CDR3. The CDR3 loop reads CASSLFSLNTEAFF. The CDR3 DNA sequence: TGTGCCAGCAGCTTATTCAGCCTGAACACTGAAGCTTTCTTT.

The chain employs TRBV5-1 and TRBJ2-1, with 11 bases that match TRBD2. Germline V CDR1 and CDR2: SGHRS, YFSETQ. Unmatched junction bases numbered 4, after V lost 4 bases and J lost 4 bases. This CDR3 comprises 15 residues. CDR3 coding DNA: TGCGCCAGCAGCGACGGACTAGCGGGTTACAATGAGCAGTTCTTC. Translated: CASSDGLAGYNEQFF.

The rearrangement uses TRBV5-1 and TRBJ2-7; D remains ambiguous. The length of the CDR3 is 13 residues. V shed 0 bases and J shed 3 bases, with 7 bases lying between them. The V gene's germline CDR1 is SGHRS and CDR2 YFSETQ. For the CDR3, the DNA is TGCGCCAGCAGCTTGGTAGGCAACTACGAGCAGTACTTC. Its protein is CASSLVGNYEQYF.

The chain joins TRBV7-9 to TRBJ2-7; D is uncertain. Germline loops: CDR1 SEHNR, CDR2 FQNEAQ (reference sequence). The CDR3 contains 13 residues. Trimming cost V 6 bases and J 5 bases, with 14 bases left between them. The CDR3 DNA follows: TGTGCCAGCAGTCCCGGCAGTTCGGACGAGCAGTACTTC. It is translated as CASSPGSSDEQYF.

CDR3 nucleotides: TGTGCCAGCAGTGTAGGACAGACTAATGAAGCTTTCTTT. This encodes CASSVGQTNEAFF. The V gene is TRBV6-6, the J gene TRBJ1-1, with a tentative D call TRBD1 (6 bases). Germline values: CDR1 MNHNY, CDR2 SVGAGI (reference sequence). The CDR3 runs to 13 residues. V shed 5 bases and J shed 7 bases, with 14 bases lying between them.

The V call is TRBV7-8, the J call TRBJ1-5, with unresolved D. This CDR3 comprises 13 residues. V gave up 8 bases and J gave up 7 bases, with 15 bases separating them. Germline assignment: CDR1 SGHVS and CDR2 FQNEAQ. The CDR3 coding sequence is TGTGCCAGCTGGCCCCAAAAAGGACAGCCCCAGCATTTT. As protein: CASWPQKGQPQHF.

The gene calls are TRBV19 and TRBJ1-5, with D uncertain. Germline CDR1 and CDR2: LNHDA and SQIVND (reference sequence). This CDR3 comprises 15 residues. The V end was cut by 4 bases, the J end by 0 bases, with 10 bases between. In DNA form, the CDR3 reads TGTGCCAGTAGTACGAACACACCTAGCAATCAGCCCCAGCATTTT. This codes for CASSTNTPSNQPQHF.

The gene calls are TRBV18 and TRBJ2-1, with D hard to call. Trimming stripped 5 bases from V and 2 bases from J, with 10 bases between. Germline CDR1 KGHSH, CDR2 LQKENI. The length of the CDR3 is 14 residues. The CDR3 DNA is TGTGCCAGCTCATCGGAGACAACCTACAATGAGCAGTTCTTC. It specifies CASSSETTYNEQFF.

The chain recombines TRBV28 with TRBJ1-3; 8 bases fit TRBD1. The V and J ends lost 5 bases and 3 bases, in that order; junction bases with no gene match: 6. Germline V gene data show CDR1 as MDHEN and CDR2 as SYDVKM. This CDR3 is 15 amino acids long. In nucleotides, the CDR3 is TGTGCCAGCAGTCTGACAGGGGTTGATGGAAACACCATATATTTT. This encodes CASSLTGVDGNTIYF.

The CDR3: CASSWDQETQYF. As DNA, the CDR3 is TGTGCCAGCAGTTGGGACCAAGAGACCCAGTACTTC. The chain employs TRBV2 and TRBJ2-5; D call uncertain. V gave up 5 bases and J gave up 0 bases, with 4 bases separating them. The CDR3 sequence is 12 residues long. Germline V gives CDR1 SNHLY, CDR2 FYNNEI. The full variable domain, completed using reference TRBV2 and TRBJ2-5, is EPEVTQTPSHQVTQMGQEVILRCVPISNHLYFYWYRQILGQKVEFLVSFYNNEISEKSEIFDDQFSVERPDGSNFTLKIRSTKLEDSAMYFCASSWDQETQYFGPGTRLLVL.

The chain is built from TRBV29-1 and TRBJ2-5; tentatively, D is TRBD2 (7 bases). V was cut by 3 bases and J by 5 bases, with 13 bases left in between. Germline V CDR1 and CDR2: SQVTM, ANQGSEA. This CDR3 is 13 amino acids long. In DNA, the CDR3 is TGCAGCGTTGACACGGGGGGCTGGGAGACCCAGTACTTC. It is translated as CSVDTGGWETQYF.

This clone came up once. The chain couples TRBV11-2 to TRBJ2-5; D gene unclear. In germline, CDR1 is SGHAT, CDR2 FQNNGV. CDR3 length: 15 residues. V gave up 1 base and J gave up 2 bases, with 11 bases separating them. DNA for the CDR3: TGTGCCAGCAGCTTAGTATTAACCGTACAAGAGACCCAGTACTTC. It translates to CASSLVLTVQETQYF.

The rearrangement joins TRBV4-3 to TRBJ2-3; 8 bases align to TRBD1. CDR3 length: 15 amino acids. The germline V gene encodes CDR1 LGHNA and CDR2 YSLEER. V gave up 1 base and J gave up 5 bases; unmatched junction bases: 5. The CDR3 DNA sequence: TGCGCCAGCAGCCAAGGCACAGGGGGTAAAGATACGCAGTATTTT. Translation gives CASSQGTGGKDTQYF.

CDR3 nucleotide sequence: TGTGCCAGCAGCCGCCCCGGGGACCTCCTAATATATGGCTACACCTTC. It is translated as CASSRPGDLLIYGYTF. This chain uses TRBV5-6 with TRBJ1-2; a weak D match, TRBD1 (5 bases). The V gene lost 4 bases and the J gene lost 5 bases, with 21 bases spanning the gap. Germline V lookup: CDR1 SGHDT, CDR2 YYEEEE. The CDR3 is made up of 16 amino acids.

The CDR3 is CASSQGLIYGYTF. CDR3 bases: TGTGCCAGCAGCCAAGGACTGATCTATGGCTACACCTTC. The chain recombines TRBV14 with TRBJ1-2; no definite D call. The CDR3 extends over 13 amino acids. V lost 1 base and J 4 bases, leaving 7 bases between the germline ends. Per germline, CDR1 SGHDN and CDR2 FVKESK.

The chain links TRBV6-5 to TRBJ2-7; D remains unclear. CDR1 and CDR2 (germline): MNHEY, SVGAGI. The CDR3 extends over 15 amino acids. Trimming cost V 5 bases and J 3 bases, with 17 bases left between them. This chain's CDR3 is CASSPALVALYEQYF. CDR3 in DNA: TGTGCCAGCAGTCCCGCCCTAGTGGCGCTCTACGAGCAGTACTTC.

The gene calls are TRBV5-1 and TRBJ1-1; D might be TRBD1 (5 bases). The CDR3 length is 15 residues. Per germline, CDR1 SGHRS and CDR2 YFSETQ. V lost 2 bases, J lost 0 bases, and 11 bases lay in between. CDR3 bases: TGCGCCAGCAGCTTAGATGACAGACTGAACACTGAAGCTTTCTTT. Protein: CASSLDDRLNTEAFF.

The chain employs TRBV23-1 and TRBJ1-5, with D perhaps matching TRBD1 (5 bases). TRBV23-1 is an ORF, with its function uncertain. The CDR3 totals 13 residues. The V end was cut by 3 bases, the J end by 6 bases, with 9 bases between. The DNA of the CDR3 is TGCGCCAGCAGTCAGATAAGGGGTCAGCCCCAGCATTTT. Its protein is CASSQIRGQPQHF.

The gene calls are TRBV5-1 and TRBJ2-5; tentative D call: TRBD2 (7 bases). Germline loops: CDR1 SGHRS, CDR2 YFSETQ. The CDR3 totals 15 residues. The V end lost 5 bases, the J end lost 5 bases, and 19 bases lay between the germline ends. CDR3 DNA: TGCGCCAGCAGAACAAGTAGGGGGGGGCCTGAGACCCAGTACTTC. Protein: CASRTSRGGPETQYF. The variable domain in full, with the rest retrieved from reference TRBV5-1 and TRBJ2-5, is KAGVTQTPRYLIKTRGQQVTLSCSPISGHRSVSWYQQTPGQGLQFLFEYFSETQRNKGNFPGRFSGRQFSNSRSEMNVSTLELGDSALYLCASRTSRGGPETQYFGPGTRLLVL.

The J gene is TRBJ2-5, the V gene TRBV5-4; no firm D call. Germline V gene lookup returns CDR1 SGHNT and CDR2 YYREEE (reference sequence). Trimming removed 1 base at V and 3 bases at J, with 13 bases between. The CDR3 has 15 residues. The CDR3 reads CASSLSVGIEETQYF. The CDR3 region has the DNA TGTGCCAGCAGCTTGTCGGTGGGAATAGAAGAGACCCAGTACTTC.